This TCR beta chain was recorded in a study of early T cells in non-severe SARS-CoV-2 infection. Study-level information: Chains were unpaired, as sequencing was done on bulk RNA from unsorted whole blood. Study outcomes and limitations: In VDJdb matching, anti-spike CD8 responses were favored while private and CD4 specificities went missing.

Attachment of unique molecular identifiers to individual cDNA molecules was performed. TCRdb recomputed calls from the 5' RACE reads with MiXCR, one row per CDR3 protein. The sample has around 58,000 distinct CDR3 sequences, approximately 15% seen once. Germline CDR1 and CDR2: SGHVS and FNYEAQ. The length of the CDR3 is 18 residues. The trim removed 2 bases at V and 2 bases at J, leaving 10 bases unmatched. This clonotype has just a few counts. What it binds is not known. This TCR derives from an adult who was a healthcare worker with PCR-confirmed SARS-CoV-2 infection or an uninfected control (not recorded which). Sequences were derived from whole blood, sampled at baseline. V usage is TRBV7-6 and J usage is TRBJ2-3, with TRBD1 matching 10 bases. CDR3 bases: TGTGCCAGCAGCTTAACCGGGACAGGGGTTTTGGACACAGATACGCAGTATTTT. This gives the protein CASSLTGTGVLDTDTQYF.